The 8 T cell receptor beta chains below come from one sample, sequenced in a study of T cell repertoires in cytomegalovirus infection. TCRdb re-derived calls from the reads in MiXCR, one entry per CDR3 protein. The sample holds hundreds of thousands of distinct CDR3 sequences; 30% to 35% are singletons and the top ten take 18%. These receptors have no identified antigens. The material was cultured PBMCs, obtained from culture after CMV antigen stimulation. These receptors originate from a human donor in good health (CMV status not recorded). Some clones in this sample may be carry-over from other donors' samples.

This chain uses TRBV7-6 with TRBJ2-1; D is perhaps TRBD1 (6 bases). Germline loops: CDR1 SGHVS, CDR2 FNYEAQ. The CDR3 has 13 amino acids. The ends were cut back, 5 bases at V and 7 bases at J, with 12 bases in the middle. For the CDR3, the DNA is TGTGCCAGCAGCCAAACAGGGAAAAATGAGCAGTTCTTC. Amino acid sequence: CASSQTGKNEQFF.

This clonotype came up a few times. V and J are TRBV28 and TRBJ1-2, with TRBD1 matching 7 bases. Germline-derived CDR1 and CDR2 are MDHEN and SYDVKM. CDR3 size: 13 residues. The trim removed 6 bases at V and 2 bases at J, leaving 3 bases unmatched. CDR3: CASRIQGNYGYTF. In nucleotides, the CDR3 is TGTGCCAGCAGGATACAGGGGAACTATGGCTACACCTTC.

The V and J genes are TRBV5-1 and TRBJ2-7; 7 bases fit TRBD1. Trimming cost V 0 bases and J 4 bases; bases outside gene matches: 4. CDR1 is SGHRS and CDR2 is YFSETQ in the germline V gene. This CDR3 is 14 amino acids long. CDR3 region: CASSLAGQQYEQYF. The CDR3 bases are TGCGCCAGCAGCTTGGCGGGACAGCAATACGAGCAGTACTTC.

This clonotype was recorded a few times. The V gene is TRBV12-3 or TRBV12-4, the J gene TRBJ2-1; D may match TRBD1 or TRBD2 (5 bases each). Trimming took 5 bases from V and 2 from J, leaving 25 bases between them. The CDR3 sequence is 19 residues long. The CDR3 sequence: CASSALTEGTTPPYNEQFF. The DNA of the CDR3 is TGTGCCAGCAGTGCCTTAACCGAAGGGACCACGCCTCCCTACAATGAGCAGTTCTTC.

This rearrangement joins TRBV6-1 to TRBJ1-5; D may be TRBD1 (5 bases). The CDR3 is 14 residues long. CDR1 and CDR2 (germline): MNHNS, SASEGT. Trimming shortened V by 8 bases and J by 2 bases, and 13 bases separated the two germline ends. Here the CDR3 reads CASGRERGNQPQHF. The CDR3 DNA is TGTGCCAGCGGCAGGGAACGGGGCAATCAGCCCCAGCATTTT.

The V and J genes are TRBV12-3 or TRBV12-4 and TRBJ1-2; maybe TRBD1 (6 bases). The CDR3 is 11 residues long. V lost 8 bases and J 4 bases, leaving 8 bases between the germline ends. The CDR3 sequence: CASEGGYGYTF. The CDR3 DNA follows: TGTGCCAGCGAGGGGGGCTATGGCTACACCTTC.

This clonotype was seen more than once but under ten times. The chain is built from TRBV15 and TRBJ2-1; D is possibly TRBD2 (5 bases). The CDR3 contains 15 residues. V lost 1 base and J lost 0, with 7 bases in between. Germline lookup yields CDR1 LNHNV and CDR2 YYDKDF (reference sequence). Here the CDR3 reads CATSRGGYSYNEQFF. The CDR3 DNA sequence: TGTGCCACCAGCAGAGGAGGGTACTCCTACAATGAGCAGTTCTTC. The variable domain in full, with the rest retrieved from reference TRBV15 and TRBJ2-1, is DAMVIQNPRYQVTQFGKPVTLSCSQTLNHNVMYWYQQKSSQAPKLLFHYYDKDFNNEADTPDNFQSRRPNTSFCFLDIRSPGLGDTAMYLCATSRGGYSYNEQFFGPGTRLTVL.

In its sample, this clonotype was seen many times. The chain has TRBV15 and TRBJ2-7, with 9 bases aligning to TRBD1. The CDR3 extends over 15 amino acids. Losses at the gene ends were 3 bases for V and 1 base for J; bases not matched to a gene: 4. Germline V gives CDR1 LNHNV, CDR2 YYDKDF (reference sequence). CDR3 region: CATSRETGGSYEQYF. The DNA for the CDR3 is TGTGCCACCAGCAGGGAGACAGGGGGGTCCTACGAGCAGTACTTC.